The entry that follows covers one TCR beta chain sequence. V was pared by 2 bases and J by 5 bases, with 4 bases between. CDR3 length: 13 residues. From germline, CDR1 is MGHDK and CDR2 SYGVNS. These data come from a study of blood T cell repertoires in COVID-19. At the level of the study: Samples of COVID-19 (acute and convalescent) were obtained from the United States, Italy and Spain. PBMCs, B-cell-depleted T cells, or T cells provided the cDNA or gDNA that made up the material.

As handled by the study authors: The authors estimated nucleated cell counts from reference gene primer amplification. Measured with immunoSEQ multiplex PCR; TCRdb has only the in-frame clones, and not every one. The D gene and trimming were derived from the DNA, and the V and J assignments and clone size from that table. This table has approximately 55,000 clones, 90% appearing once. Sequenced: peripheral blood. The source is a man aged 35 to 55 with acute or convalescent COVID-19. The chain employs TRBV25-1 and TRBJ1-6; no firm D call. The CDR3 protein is CASSERDNSPLHF. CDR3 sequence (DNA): TGTGCCAGCAGTGAACGAGATAATTCACCCCTCCACTTT.